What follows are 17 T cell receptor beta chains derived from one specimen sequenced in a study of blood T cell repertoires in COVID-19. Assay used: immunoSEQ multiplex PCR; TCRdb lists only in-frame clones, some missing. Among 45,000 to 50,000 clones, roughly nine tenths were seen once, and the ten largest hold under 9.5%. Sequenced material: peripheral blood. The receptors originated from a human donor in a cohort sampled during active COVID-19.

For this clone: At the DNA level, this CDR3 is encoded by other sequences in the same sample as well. The CDR3: CASSSSGGAGTGELFF. CDR3 DNA: TGTGCCAGTAGTTCTAGCGGGGGGGCCGGCACCGGGGAGCTGTTTTTT. The chain combines TRBV19 with TRBJ2-2; TRBD2 matches at 12 bases. The CDR3 has 16 residues. CDR1 is LNHDA, CDR2 SQIVND, per germline (reference sequence). V shed 5 bases, J shed 4 bases, and the junction held 5 bases outside the gene matches. The entire variable domain, with the rest obtained from reference TRBV19 and TRBJ2-2, is as follows: DGGITQSPKYLFRKEGQNVTLSCEQNLNHDAMYWYRQDPGQGLRLIYYSQIVNDFQKGDIAEGYSVSREKKESFPLTVTSAQKNPTAFYLCASSSSGGAGTGELFFGEGSRLTVL.

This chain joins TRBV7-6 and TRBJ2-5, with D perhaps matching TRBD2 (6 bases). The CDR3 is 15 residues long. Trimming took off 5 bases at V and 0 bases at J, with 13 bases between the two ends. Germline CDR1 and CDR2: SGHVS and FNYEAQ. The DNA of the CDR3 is TGTGCCAGCAGCACGACGGCTAGCGACCAAGAGACCCAGTACTTC. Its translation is CASSTTASDQETQYF. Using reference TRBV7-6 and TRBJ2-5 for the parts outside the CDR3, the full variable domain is GAGVSQSPRYKVTKRGQDVALRCDPISGHVSLYWYRQALGQGPEFLTYFNYEAQQDKSGLPNDRFSAERPEGSISTLTIQRTEQRDSAMYRCASSTTASDQETQYFGPGTRLLVL.

CDR3 amino acids: CASSQGSSAYGYTF. CDR3 in DNA: TGTGCCAGCAGCCAAGGCAGTTCAGCGTATGGCTACACCTTC. V and J are TRBV7-9 and TRBJ1-2; D not resolved. The CDR3 is 14 amino acids. Per germline, CDR1 SEHNR and CDR2 FQNEAQ (reference sequence). V shed 5 bases and J shed 5 bases, with 15 bases lying between them.

The CDR3 reads CASSTPPGGDIRGGELFF. CDR3 bases: TGTGCCAGCAGCACACCCCCAGGGGGCGATATTCGCGGCGGGGAGCTGTTTTTT. The chain employs TRBV9 and TRBJ2-2; 8 bases align to TRBD1. CDR1 and CDR2 from the germline V gene are SGDLS and YYNGEE. The CDR3 runs 18 residues. The J segment lost 7 bases and the V segment lost 4 bases, leaving 18 bases of the junction unmatched.

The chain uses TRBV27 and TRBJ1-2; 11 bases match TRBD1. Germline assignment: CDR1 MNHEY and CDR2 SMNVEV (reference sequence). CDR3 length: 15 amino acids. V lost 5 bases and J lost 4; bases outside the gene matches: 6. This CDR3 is CASSPGTGGSYGYTF. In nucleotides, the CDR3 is TGTGCCAGCAGTCCCGGGACAGGGGGAAGCTATGGCTACACCTTC.

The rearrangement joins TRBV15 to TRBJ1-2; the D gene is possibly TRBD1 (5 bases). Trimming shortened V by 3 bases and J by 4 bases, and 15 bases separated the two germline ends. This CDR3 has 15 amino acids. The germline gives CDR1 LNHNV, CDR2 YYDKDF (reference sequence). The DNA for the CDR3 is TGTGCCACCAGCAGGGCATCAGGGAACGGCTATGGCTACACCTTC. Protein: CATSRASGNGYGYTF.

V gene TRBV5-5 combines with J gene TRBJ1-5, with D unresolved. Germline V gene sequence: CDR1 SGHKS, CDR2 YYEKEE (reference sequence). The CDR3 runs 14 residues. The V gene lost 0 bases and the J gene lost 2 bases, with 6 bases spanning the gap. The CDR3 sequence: CASSLVGGNQPQHF. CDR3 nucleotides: TGTGCCAGCAGCTTGGTGGGCGGCAATCAGCCCCAGCATTTT.

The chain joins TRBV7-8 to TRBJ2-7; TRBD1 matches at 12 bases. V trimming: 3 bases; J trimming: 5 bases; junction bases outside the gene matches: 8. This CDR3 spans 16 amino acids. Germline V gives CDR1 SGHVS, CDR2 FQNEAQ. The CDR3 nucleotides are TGTGCCAGCAGCTTCTTACCGGGACAGGGGGCCGACGAGCAGTACTTC. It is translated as CASSFLPGQGADEQYF.

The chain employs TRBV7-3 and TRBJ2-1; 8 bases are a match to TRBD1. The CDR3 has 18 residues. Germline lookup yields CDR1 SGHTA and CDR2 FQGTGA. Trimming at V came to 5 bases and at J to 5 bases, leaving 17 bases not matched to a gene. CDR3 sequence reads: CASSPRVYGQGANNEQFF. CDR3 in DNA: TGTGCCAGCAGCCCTCGCGTTTACGGTCAGGGGGCGAACAATGAGCAGTTCTTC.

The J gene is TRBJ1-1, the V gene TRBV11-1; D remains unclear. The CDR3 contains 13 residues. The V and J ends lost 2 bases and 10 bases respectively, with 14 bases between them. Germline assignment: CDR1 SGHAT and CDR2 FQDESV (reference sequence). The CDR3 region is CASSLREWSVAFF. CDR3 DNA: TGTGCCAGCAGCTTACGGGAATGGAGCGTAGCTTTCTTT.

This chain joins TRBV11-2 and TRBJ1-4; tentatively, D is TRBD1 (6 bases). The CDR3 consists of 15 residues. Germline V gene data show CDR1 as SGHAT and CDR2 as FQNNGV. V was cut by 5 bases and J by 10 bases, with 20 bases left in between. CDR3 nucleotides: TGTGCCAGCAGCCAAATCCCGGGGGGGGCCGGAAAACTGTTTTTT. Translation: CASSQIPGGAGKLFF.

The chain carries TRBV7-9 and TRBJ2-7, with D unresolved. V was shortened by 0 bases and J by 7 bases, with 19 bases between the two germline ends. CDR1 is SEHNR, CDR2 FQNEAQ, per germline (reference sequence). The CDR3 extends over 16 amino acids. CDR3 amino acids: CASSLANNPGLREQYF. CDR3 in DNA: TGTGCCAGCAGCTTAGCCAATAACCCCGGGTTGCGAGAGCAGTACTTC.

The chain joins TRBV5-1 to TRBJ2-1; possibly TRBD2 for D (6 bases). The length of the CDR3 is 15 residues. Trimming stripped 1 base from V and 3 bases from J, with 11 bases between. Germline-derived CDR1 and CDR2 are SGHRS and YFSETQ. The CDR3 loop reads CASSLRGTGYNEQFF. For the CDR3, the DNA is TGCGCCAGCAGCTTGCGCGGGACGGGCTACAATGAGCAGTTCTTC.

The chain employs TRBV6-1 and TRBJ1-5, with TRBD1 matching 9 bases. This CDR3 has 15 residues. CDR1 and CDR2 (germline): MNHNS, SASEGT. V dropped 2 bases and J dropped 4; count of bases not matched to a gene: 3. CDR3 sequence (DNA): TGTGCCAGCAGTGAAACAGGGGGCGTTAATCAGCCCCAGCATTTT. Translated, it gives CASSETGGVNQPQHF.

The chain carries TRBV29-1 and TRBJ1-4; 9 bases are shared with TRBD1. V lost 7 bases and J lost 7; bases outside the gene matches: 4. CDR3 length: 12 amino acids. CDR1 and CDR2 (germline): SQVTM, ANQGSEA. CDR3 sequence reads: CSAGTGREKLFF. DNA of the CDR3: TGCAGCGCCGGGACAGGGCGTGAAAAACTGTTTTTT.

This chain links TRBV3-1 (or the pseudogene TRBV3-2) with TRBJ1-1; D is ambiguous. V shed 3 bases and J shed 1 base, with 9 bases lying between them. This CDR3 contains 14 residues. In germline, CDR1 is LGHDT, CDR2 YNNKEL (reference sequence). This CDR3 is CASSHSTENTEAFF. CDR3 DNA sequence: TGTGCCAGCAGCCATTCCACAGAGAACACTGAAGCTTTCTTT.

CDR3 protein: CASSLGALGTGWQPQHF. For the CDR3, the DNA is TGTGCCAGCAGCTTAGGGGCCTTAGGGACAGGATGGCAGCCCCAGCATTTT. The rearrangement uses TRBV7-9 and TRBJ1-5; 8 nucleotides align to TRBD1. Per the germline V gene, CDR1 is SEHNR and CDR2 is FQNEAQ (reference sequence). V trimming: 1 base; J trimming: 7 bases; junction bases outside the gene matches: 12. This CDR3 spans 17 amino acids.